This note documents a single T cell receptor beta chain sequence. These data are taken from a study of T cell repertoires in ileal Crohn's disease. Overall study context: TCRB immunosequencing input was roughly 500 nanograms of biopsy DNA per sample.

Measured with immunoSEQ multiplex PCR; TCRdb has only the in-frame clones, and not every one. This table has about 5,700 clones, 75% to 80% appearing once. This sample's time point: proximal margin of the surgical specimen (macroscopically non-inflamed). The receptor was isolated from an adult with Crohn's disease. Sequences were obtained from ileal tissue.

The CDR3 bases are TGCAGCGCCGGGAAGACAGAAGAATACGAGCAGTACTTC. As protein: CSAGKTEEYEQYF. V usage is TRBV29-1 and J usage is TRBJ2-7; TRBD1 or TRBD2 may be the D gene (5 bases each). Germline values: CDR1 SQVTM, CDR2 ANQGSEA. The germline V and J ends were trimmed by 7 bases and 4 bases, with 17 bases remaining between them. The CDR3 covers 13 residues.